A single T cell receptor (beta chain) is shown here with its context. The target antigen is unknown. This record belongs to a study of OX40 agonist ivuxolimab in advanced cancers. At the level of the study: Subjects had a mean age of about 60 years, with a range of 23 to 79; less than 90% were male. Study outcomes and limitations: Fewer expanded clones were found on average in CD4+ than in CD8+ T cells. It was not determined which antigens were specifically recognized by the peripheral T cells that had undergone clonal expansion.

Profiling relied on immunoSEQ multiplex PCR, and the TCRdb table lists in-frame clones only, not all of them. This sample carries some 86,000 clones, about 92% of them seen once, and the ten largest clones take 0.33%. CDR1 is ENHRY and CDR2 is SYGVKD in the germline V gene. V trimming: 3 bases; J trimming: 7 bases; junction bases outside the gene matches: 2. This CDR3 has 14 amino acids. The clonotype was recovered from an adult with an advanced solid tumor such as melanoma, head and neck, liver or kidney cancer. The chain carries TRBV10-3 and TRBJ1-6; TRBD1 aligns across 8 bases. The sequences come from CD4+ or CD8+ T cells sorted from blood, collected in a trial of the OX40 agonist ivuxolimab. The CDR3 region is CAISDRQGNSPLHF. In nucleotides, the CDR3 is TGTGCCATCAGTGACCGACAGGGGAATTCACCCCTCCACTTT.